What follows is one TCR beta chain and its context. There is no known antigen for this receptor. Within one base of it there is no much larger clone, and no base qualities were kept. Each collaborating institution followed its own protocols to collect whole blood in K2EDTA tubes. For TCRbeta analysis, collaborators shipped samples as frozen whole blood, isolated PBMCs, or DNA extracted from either of those sample types. The immunoSEQ Assay, a bias-controlled multiplex PCR, was used to amplify TCRbeta CDR3 regions from genomic DNA. Per the authors' processing: The number of nucleated cells in each sample was estimated by amplification of reference gene primers within the assay. Sequence reads were collapsed and filtered to measure the absolute abundance of every unique TCRbeta CDR3 rearrangement. For each sample, productive Simpson clonality was calculated by taking the square root of Simpson's diversity index across productive rearrangements. Here the immuneACCESS table is served through TCRdb, limited to in-frame sequences with V and J called. Missing clones are a known gap in these copies; in checked studies unresolved V genes cover under half, and the rest lacks a known reason. V, J and clone size were drawn from that table, and D and trimming were deduced from the DNA. Counted in this sample were under 350,000 clones; approximately 85% of them appeared once. The ten largest account for approximately 11% of the sample.

This entry comes from a study of blood T cell repertoires in COVID-19 (dated by TCRdb to about 2020). Notes on the research overall: Collaborator samples came from the United States, Italy and Spain and covered acute and convalescent phases of COVID-19. The prospective study material was composed of cDNA or gDNA derived from T cells, B-cell-depleted T cells, or PBMCs. A de-identified subject ID, COVID-19 status, age in years and sex were almost always included in the sample metadata. The samples were drawn from two sources: the first 160 participants of the ongoing ImmuneRACE study, and over 950 subjects contributed by 6 global collaborators. The dataset comprised deeply sampled blood TCRbeta repertoires from subjects exposed to, actively infected with, or recovered from COVID-19. The repertoires were released in a freely available public database intended as a resource for research on the immune response to SARS-CoV-2. Where HLA class I and class II types were available, the types were taken from metadata supplied by the sample provider, not from assay-based typing.

Overall study outcomes, separate from this receptor: How much clinical and demographic metadata was included differed by source and by participant, and the metadata was provided uncurated.

Sequenced sample: peripheral blood. The receptor comes from a woman aged 65 to 85 with acute or convalescent COVID-19.

Here is the DNA: TGTGCCAGCAGCCTGACTGGGGGCCGCACCGGGGAGCTGTTTTTT. The encoded protein is CASSLTGGRTGELFF. Recombination linked TRBV4-2 to TRBJ2-2; a tentative D match to TRBD1 spans 6 bases. V was cut back by 4 bases and J by 4 bases, leaving a gap of 13 bases between them. The CDR3 spans 15 residues, from the cysteine through the phenylalanine. The entry retains the CDR3 DNA only, 45 bases that are in frame from base 1. From the germline V gene, CDR1 is LGHNA and CDR2 is YNFKEQ.